A selection of T cell receptor beta chains follows, all from one sample in a study of CD8 T cells in ankylosing spondylitis. TCRdb used MiXCR to reprocess the 5' RACE reads, holding one entry per CDR3 protein. Among about 540,000 distinct CDR3 sequences, 10% to 15% were seen once, and the ten largest hold under 7.5%. Specimen: blood, either unsorted or a sorted T cell fraction (not recorded which). The receptors shown here come from a male donor with ankylosing spondylitis. CDR3s leave out the opening cysteine and the closing phenylalanine or tryptophan. Each record gives: V gene, D gene, J gene, CDR3 protein. D genes are given only for firm matches.

v_gene: TRBV3-1
d_gene: .
j_gene: TRBJ1-1
CDR3aa: ASSPRQGVRHTEAF

v_gene: TRBV25-1
d_gene: TRBD1
j_gene: TRBJ2-7
CDR3aa: ASSGQGFDEQY

v_gene: TRBV7-2
d_gene: TRBD1
j_gene: TRBJ2-2
CDR3aa: ASSRPGTVTGELF

v_gene: TRBV27
d_gene: .
j_gene: TRBJ1-5
CDR3aa: AFRRGNQPQH

v_gene: TRBV2
d_gene: .
j_gene: TRBJ1-5
CDR3aa: ASRRAYGDQPQH

v_gene: TRBV4-2
d_gene: .
j_gene: TRBJ2-2
CDR3aa: ASSPPLATNTGELF

v_gene: TRBV3-1
d_gene: .
j_gene: TRBJ2-5
CDR3aa: ASSQEARGHAGETQY

v_gene: TRBV29-1
d_gene: .
j_gene: TRBJ1-2
CDR3aa: SVAQGDGYT

v_gene: TRBV2
d_gene: .
j_gene: TRBJ2-1
CDR3aa: ASSDYYPNNEQF

v_gene: TRBV16
d_gene: TRBD1
j_gene: TRBJ1-1
CDR3aa: ASSQPHRGSTEAF

v_gene: TRBV27
d_gene: .
j_gene: TRBJ1-1
CDR3aa: ASSLWGAEAF